Below, 13 T cell receptor beta chains from the same sample are listed, as sequenced in a study of control samples from healthy donors and cancer patients. Libraries were prepared by immunoSEQ multiplex PCR; TCRdb keeps only in-frame clonotypes and omits some of them. The repertoire holds 180,000 or so clones, roughly 91% seen once, with about 1.6% in the top ten. Sequenced input: blood. All receptors derive from a woman aged 25 to 39 in good health.

This clone has more than one count but fewer than ten. The rearrangement links TRBV25-1 to TRBJ1-3; 8 bases map to TRBD1. This CDR3 region has 15 residues. The V gene end was trimmed by 4 bases and the J gene end by 0 bases; junction bases not matched to a gene: 2. Germline CDR1 MGHDK, CDR2 SYGVNS. The CDR3 bases are TGTGCCAGCAGTGGGACAGGGTCCTCTGGAAACACCATATATTTT. Its translation is CASSGTGSSGNTIYF. Complete variable domain (other parts from reference TRBV25-1 and TRBJ1-3): EADIYQTPRYLVIGTGKKITLECSQTMGHDKMYWYQQDPGMELHLIHYSYGVNSTEKGDLSSESTVSRIRTEHFPLTLESARPSHTSQYLCASSGTGSSGNTIYFGEGSWLTVV.

The chain uses TRBV6-5 and TRBJ2-2, with 9 bases matching TRBD2. Trimming took 5 bases from V and 5 from J; bases not matched to a gene: 6. The CDR3 is 15 residues long. The V gene's germline CDR1 is MNHEY and CDR2 SVGAGI. The CDR3 protein is CASSPGTSRTGELFF. DNA of the CDR3: TGTGCCAGCAGTCCCGGGACTAGCAGAACCGGGGAGCTGTTTTTT.

The V and J genes are TRBV7-3 and TRBJ2-1; TRBD1 agrees at 8 bases. Germline assignment: CDR1 SGHTA and CDR2 FQGTGA. The CDR3 is 14 residues long. J was trimmed by 5 bases and V by 5 bases; bases with no gene match: 5. In DNA, the CDR3 is TGTGCCAGCAGCCGAGACAGGGGTCACAATGAGCAGTTCTTC. It translates to CASSRDRGHNEQFF.

This chain links TRBV3-1 (or the pseudogene TRBV3-2) with TRBJ1-2, with 7 bases aligning to TRBD1. Germline V gene data show CDR1 as LGHDT and CDR2 as YNNKEL (reference sequence). The CDR3 spans 15 residues. Germline trimming cut 1 base from V and 6 bases from J; bases unmatched to any gene: 8. This CDR3 is CASSQVPQGGNGYTF. For the CDR3, the DNA is TGTGCCAGCAGCCAAGTTCCGCAGGGGGGTAATGGCTACACCTTC.

The gene calls are TRBV6-6 and TRBJ1-5, with 9 positions matching TRBD1. The junction had 2 bases not matched to a gene; V was cut back by 0 bases and J by 5 bases. The CDR3 has 15 residues. CDR1 and CDR2 from the germline V gene are MNHNY and SVGAGI (reference sequence). CDR3 residues: CASSYSRQGDQPQHF. The CDR3 DNA sequence: TGTGCCAGCAGTTACTCTCGACAGGGGGATCAGCCCCAGCATTTT.

V and J are TRBV6-5 and TRBJ1-5, with TRBD1 matching over 9 bases. The V and J ends lost 6 bases and 6 bases, in that order; junction bases with no gene match: 6. The CDR3 spans 14 residues. The germline gives CDR1 MNHEY, CDR2 SVGAGI. CDR3 nucleotide sequence: TGTGCCAGCAGCCCAGACAGGGGGGCTCAGCCCCAGCATTTT. Amino acids: CASSPDRGAQPQHF.

The chain joins TRBV13 to TRBJ1-1; D call uncertain. CDR3 size: 13 residues. Trimming removed 1 base at V and 2 bases at J, with 5 bases between. Germline V gene sequence: CDR1 PRHDT, CDR2 FYEKMQ (reference sequence). CDR3: CASSLVVNTEAFF. The CDR3 coding sequence is TGTGCCAGCAGCTTAGTAGTAAACACTGAAGCTTTCTTT.

The chain is built from TRBV5-1 and TRBJ2-3, with D possibly matching TRBD2 (6 bases). In germline, CDR1 is SGHRS, CDR2 YFSETQ. The length of the CDR3 is 14 residues. Trimming took off 0 bases at V and 4 bases at J, with 9 bases between the two ends. The CDR3 here is CASSLESGADTQYF. CDR3 nucleotide sequence: TGCGCCAGCAGCTTGGAGTCGGGGGCAGATACGCAGTATTTT.

This rearrangement joins TRBV4-2 to TRBJ2-5, with D perhaps assigned TRBD1 or TRBD2 (7 bases each). This CDR3 is built from 15 residues. V lost 0 bases and J 4 bases, leaving 12 bases between the germline ends. Germline V gives CDR1 LGHNA, CDR2 YNFKEQ. In DNA form, the CDR3 reads TGTGCCAGCAGCCAAGAGGGAGGGGGCCCAGAGACCCAGTACTTC. Residues: CASSQEGGGPETQYF.

The chain couples TRBV5-6 to TRBJ2-3, with unresolved D. The germline CDR1 and CDR2 sequences are SGHDT and YYEEEE. This CDR3 is 14 amino acids long. The V and J ends lost 0 bases and 7 bases respectively, with 12 bases between them. The CDR3 is CASSLGRLGNTQYF. The CDR3 nucleotides read TGTGCCAGCAGCTTGGGCAGGCTGGGTAATACGCAGTATTTT.

The chain joins TRBV9 to TRBJ2-3; D might be TRBD1 or TRBD2, each matching 5 bases. Trimming stripped 0 bases from V and 2 bases from J, with 10 bases between. The CDR3 loop spans 15 amino acids. CDR1 and CDR2 from the germline V gene are SGDLS and YYNGEE. CDR3 in DNA: TGTGCCAGCAGCGTAGCGGGGCCGACCACAGATACGCAGTATTTT. As protein: CASSVAGPTTDTQYF.

The chain couples TRBV9 to TRBJ2-2; 14 positions match TRBD2. Germline values: CDR1 SGDLS, CDR2 YYNGEE. The junction had 12 bases not matched to a gene; V was cut back by 0 bases and J by 8 bases. CDR3 length: 19 residues. The CDR3 protein is CASSVVSAGLAGVIGELFF. In nucleotides, the CDR3 is TGTGCCAGCAGCGTAGTTTCGGCGGGACTAGCGGGAGTCATTGGGGAGCTGTTTTTT.

This clone has only one observation. The gene calls are TRBV1 and TRBJ2-5; the DNA was not compared with TRBD1, the D call given in the table. TRBV1 is given as a pseudogene. This CDR3 is 16 amino acids long. CDR3 in DNA: TGCACCAGCAGCCAAGCCAGACAGGGCGTAGGGGAGACCCAGTACTTC. Translating gives CTSSQARQGVGETQYF.